This TCR beta chain stems from a study of CD8+CD57+ T cells in acquired aplastic anemia (dated by TCRdb to 2016 to 2019). Study-wide context: A mean of around 3 ug of DNA, ranging from roughly 0.18 to 30 ug, was extracted from sorted CD4+ and CD8+ cells. Mean read counts for healthy donor samples were 8.5 million to 10.8 million for CD4+ cells and some 11 million for CD8+ cells. Paper-wide results and their limitations: Although under 35 CD8+ CDR3 sequences were shared by patients and controls, these sequences appeared highly expressed in patients and within the immunodominant clones of patients. No significant difference in CD8+ Simpson's diversity was found between patients and healthy controls (P=0.060).

Including the terminal cysteine and phenylalanine, the CDR3 comprises 12 residues. The read is trimmed to its CDR3 DNA, 36 bases read in frame from base 1. CDR1 is given as LNHNV and CDR2 as YYDKDF, both from the germline V gene (reference sequence). Between the V and J ends, shortened by 3 bases and 6 bases respectively, the junction contains 9 bases. On this clonotype: What this receptor recognizes is not known. The input lacks base qualities; no much larger clone sits a single base away.

Genomic DNA was used as template for profiling of TCR beta VDJ combinations and CDR3 sequences. An Illumina HiSeq 2000 was used for TCR repertoire sequencing. The paper's processing steps were these. Repertoire assessment relied on Simpson's diversity index, CDR3 size and DJ length profiles, and TRBV/TRBJ rearrangement plots. Whichever DNA sequence was most abundant in the deep sequencing data was defined as the immunodominant clone. CDR3 amino acid sequences were checked for sharing between subjects and were compared against published repertoires and the VDJdb database. TCRdb redid the processing of the public reads, applying fastp at Q25 and MiXCR, and retained in-frame beta chains. A single entry per CDR3 protein holds the most common genes and DNA from its merged rows. For this entry, the V and J calls and clone size follow TCRdb and not the study's own pipeline. The table for this sample lists about 210,000 distinct CDR3 sequences; roughly 33% of them were counted only once. 1% to 1.3% of the sample lies in the top ten.

In this study, sorted CD4+ and CD8+ T cells from the blood of healthy subjects and of severe aplastic anemia patients had their TCR repertoires deep-sequenced. Ficoll-Paque density gradient centrifugation was used to isolate peripheral blood mononuclear cells. Before DNA was extracted, CD4+ and CD8+ T cells were sorted using either FACS or magnetic beads. The sequence links TRBV15 to TRBJ2-7; no confident D gene assignment can be made. The sequenced sample was sorted CD4+, CD8+, or CD8+CD57+ T cells (not recorded which) from PBMCs. The receptor was isolated from a human donor in good health, serving as a control. The CDR3 reads CATSRSSGEQYF. At the DNA level, the sequence is TGTGCCACCAGCAGGTCGTCGGGCGAGCAGTACTTC.